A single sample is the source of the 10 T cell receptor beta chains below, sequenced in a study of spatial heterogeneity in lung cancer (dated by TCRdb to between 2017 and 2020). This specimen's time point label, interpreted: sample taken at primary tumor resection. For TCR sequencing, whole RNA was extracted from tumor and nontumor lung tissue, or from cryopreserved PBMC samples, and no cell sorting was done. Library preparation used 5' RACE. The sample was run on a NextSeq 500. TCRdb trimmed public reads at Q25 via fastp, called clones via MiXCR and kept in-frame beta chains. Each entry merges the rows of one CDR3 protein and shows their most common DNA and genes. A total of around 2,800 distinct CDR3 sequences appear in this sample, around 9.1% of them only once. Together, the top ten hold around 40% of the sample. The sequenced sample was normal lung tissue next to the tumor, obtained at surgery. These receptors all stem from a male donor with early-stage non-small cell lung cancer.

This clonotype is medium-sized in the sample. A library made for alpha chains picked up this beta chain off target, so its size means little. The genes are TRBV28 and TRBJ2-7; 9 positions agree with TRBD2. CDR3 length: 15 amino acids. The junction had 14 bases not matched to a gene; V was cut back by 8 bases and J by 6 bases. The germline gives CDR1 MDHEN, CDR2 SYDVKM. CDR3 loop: CASSEVAGGYFEQYF. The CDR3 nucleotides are TGTGCCAGCTCCGAAGTGGCGGGAGGGTATTTCGAGCAGTACTTC.

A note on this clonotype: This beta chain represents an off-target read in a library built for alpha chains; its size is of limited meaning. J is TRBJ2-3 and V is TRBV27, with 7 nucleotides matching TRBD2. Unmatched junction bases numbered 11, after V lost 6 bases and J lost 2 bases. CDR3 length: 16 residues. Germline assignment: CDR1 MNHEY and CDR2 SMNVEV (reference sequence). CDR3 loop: CASRRGSWGHTDTQYF. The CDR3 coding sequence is TGTGCCAGCAGACGCGGGAGCTGGGGTCACACAGATACGCAGTATTTT.

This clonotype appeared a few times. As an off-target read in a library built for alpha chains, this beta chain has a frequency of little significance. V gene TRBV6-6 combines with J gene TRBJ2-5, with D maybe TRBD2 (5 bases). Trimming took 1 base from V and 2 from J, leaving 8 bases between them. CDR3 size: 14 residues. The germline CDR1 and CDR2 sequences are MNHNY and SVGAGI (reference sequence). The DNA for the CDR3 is TGTGCCAGCAGTTACTTAACGGGGCAAGAGACCCAGTACTTC. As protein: CASSYLTGQETQYF.

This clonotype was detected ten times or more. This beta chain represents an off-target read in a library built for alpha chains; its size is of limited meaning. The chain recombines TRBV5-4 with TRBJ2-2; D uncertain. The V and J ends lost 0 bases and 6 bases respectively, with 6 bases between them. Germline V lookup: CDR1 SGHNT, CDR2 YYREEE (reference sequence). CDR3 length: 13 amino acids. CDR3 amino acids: CASSLDGAGELFF. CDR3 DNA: TGTGCCAGCAGCTTGGATGGAGCCGGGGAGCTGTTTTTT.

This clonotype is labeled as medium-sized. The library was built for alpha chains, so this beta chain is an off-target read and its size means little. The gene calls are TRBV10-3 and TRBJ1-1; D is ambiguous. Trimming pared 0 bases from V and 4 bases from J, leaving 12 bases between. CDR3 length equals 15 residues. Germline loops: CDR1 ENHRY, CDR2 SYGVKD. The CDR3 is CAISESLSYSTEAFF. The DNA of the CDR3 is TGTGCCATCAGTGAGTCCCTCTCTTACTCCACTGAAGCTTTCTTT.

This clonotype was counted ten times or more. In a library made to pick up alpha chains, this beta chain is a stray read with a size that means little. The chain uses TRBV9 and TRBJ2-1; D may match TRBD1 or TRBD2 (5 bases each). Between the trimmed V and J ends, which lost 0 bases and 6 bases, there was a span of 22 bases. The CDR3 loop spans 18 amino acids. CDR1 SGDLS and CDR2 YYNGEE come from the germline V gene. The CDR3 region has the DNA TGTGCCAGCAGCGTAGCTACGGGCCTAGGGGATGGGGGCAATGAGCAGTTCTTC. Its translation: CASSVATGLGDGGNEQFF. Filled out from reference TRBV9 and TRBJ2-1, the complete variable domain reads DSGVTQTPKHLITATGQRVTLRCSPRSGDLSVYWYQQSLDQGLQFLIQYYNGEERAKGNILERFSAQQFPDLHSELNLSSLELGDSALYFCASSVATGLGDGGNEQFFGPGTRLTVL.

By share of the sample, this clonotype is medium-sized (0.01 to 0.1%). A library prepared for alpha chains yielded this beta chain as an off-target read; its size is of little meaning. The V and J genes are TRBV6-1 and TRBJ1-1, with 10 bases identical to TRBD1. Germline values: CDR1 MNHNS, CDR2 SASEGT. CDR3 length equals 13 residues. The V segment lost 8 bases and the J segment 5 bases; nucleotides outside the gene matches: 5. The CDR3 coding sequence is TGTGCCAGCCTCCGGACAGGGGGAACTGAAGCTTTCTTT. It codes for CASLRTGGTEAFF.

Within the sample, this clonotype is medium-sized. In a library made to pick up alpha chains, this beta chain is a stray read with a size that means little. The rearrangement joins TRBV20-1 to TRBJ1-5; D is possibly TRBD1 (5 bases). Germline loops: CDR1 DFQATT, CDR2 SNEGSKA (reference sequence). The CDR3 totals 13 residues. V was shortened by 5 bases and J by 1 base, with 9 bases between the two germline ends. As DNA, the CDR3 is TGCAGTGCTTTTCGACAGAGCAATCAGCCCCAGCATTTT. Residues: CSAFRQSNQPQHF.

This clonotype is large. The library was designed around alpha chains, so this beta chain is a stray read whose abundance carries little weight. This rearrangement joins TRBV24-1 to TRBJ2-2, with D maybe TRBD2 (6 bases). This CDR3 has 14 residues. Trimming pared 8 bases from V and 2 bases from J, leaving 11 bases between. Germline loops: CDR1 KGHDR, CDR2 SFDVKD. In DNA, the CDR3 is TGTGCCACCATGGGCGGGGATAACACCGGGGAGCTGTTTTTT. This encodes CATMGGDNTGELFF.

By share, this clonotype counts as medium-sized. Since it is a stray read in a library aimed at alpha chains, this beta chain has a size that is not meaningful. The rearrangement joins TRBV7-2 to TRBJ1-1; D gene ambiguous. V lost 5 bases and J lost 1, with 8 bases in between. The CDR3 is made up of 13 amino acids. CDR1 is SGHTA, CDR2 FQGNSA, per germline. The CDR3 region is CASSTQRNTEAFF. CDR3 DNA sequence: TGTGCCAGCAGCACCCAGAGGAACACTGAAGCTTTCTTT.